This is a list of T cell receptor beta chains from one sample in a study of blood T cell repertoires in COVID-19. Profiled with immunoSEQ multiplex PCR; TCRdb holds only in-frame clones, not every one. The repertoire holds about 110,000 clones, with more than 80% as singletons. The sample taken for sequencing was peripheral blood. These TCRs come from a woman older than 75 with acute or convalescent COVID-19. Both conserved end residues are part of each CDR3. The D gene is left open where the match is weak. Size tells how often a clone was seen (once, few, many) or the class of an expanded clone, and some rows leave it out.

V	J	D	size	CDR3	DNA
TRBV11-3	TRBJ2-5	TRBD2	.	CASSSGTTSGGIETQYF	TGTGCCAGCAGCTCGGGCACGACTAGCGGGGGGATAGAGACCCAGTACTTC
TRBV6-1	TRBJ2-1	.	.	CASSEGRGPSSYNEQFF	TGTGCCAGCAGTGAAGGAAGGGGCCCGTCGTCCTACAATGAGCAGTTCTTC
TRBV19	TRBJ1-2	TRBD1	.	CASSQGASNPVYGYTF	TGTGCCAGTAGTCAGGGGGCCTCGAATCCAGTTTATGGCTACACCTTC
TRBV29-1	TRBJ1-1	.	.	CTAFRQVNTEAFF	TGCACCGCGTTTCGACAGGTGAACACTGAAGCTTTCTTT
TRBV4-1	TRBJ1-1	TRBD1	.	CASSQDLTGEAFF	TGCGCCAGCAGCCAAGATCTGACAGGGGAAGCTTTCTTT
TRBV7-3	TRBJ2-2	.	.	CASSDAGDTGELFF	TGTGCCAGCAGCGATGCAGGGGACACCGGGGAGCTGTTTTTT
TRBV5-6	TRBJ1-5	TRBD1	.	CASSRDRGVSQPQHF	TGTGCCAGCAGCAGAGACAGGGGTGTTTCGCAGCCCCAGCATTTT
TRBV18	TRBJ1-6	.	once	CASSHDTENSPLHF	TGTGCCAGCTCACACGACACTGAGAATTCACCCCTCCACTTT
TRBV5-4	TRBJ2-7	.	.	CASSQTLVSYEQYF	TGTGCCAGCAGCCAGACTTTAGTCTCCTACGAGCAGTACTTC
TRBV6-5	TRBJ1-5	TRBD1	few	CASSRKTGGDGPQHF	TGTGCCAGCAGCCGAAAGACAGGGGGCGATGGACCCCAGCATTTT
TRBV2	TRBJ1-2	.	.	CASQTTNYGYTF	TGTGCCAGCCAGACAACTAACTATGGCTACACCTTC
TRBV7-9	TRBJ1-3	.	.	CASSLNDRFPGNTIYF	TGTGCCAGCAGCCTAAATGACAGGTTCCCTGGAAACACCATATATTTT
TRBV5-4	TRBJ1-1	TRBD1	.	CASSWDRVNTEAFF	TGTGCCAGCAGCTGGGACAGAGTGAACACTGAAGCTTTCTTT
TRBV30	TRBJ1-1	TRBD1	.	CAWTDRANTEAFF	TGTGCCTGGACAGACAGGGCGAACACTGAAGCTTTCTTT
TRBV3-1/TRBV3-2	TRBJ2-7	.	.	CASSRGQNYEQYF	TGTGCCAGCAGCCGCGGACAGAATTACGAGCAGTACTTC
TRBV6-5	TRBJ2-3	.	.	CASSYGQGSTDTQYF	TGTGCCAGCAGTTACGGGCAGGGGAGCACAGATACGCAGTATTTT
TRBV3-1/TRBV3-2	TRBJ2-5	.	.	CASSQVGGGPGETQYF	TGTGCCAGCAGCCAAGTTGGGGGGGGGCCGGGAGAGACCCAGTACTTC
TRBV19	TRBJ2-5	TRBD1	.	CASKGTGGQETQYF	TGTGCCAGTAAGGGAACAGGGGGCCAAGAGACCCAGTACTTC
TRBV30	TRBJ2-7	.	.	CAWGTGYYEQYF	TGTGCCTGGGGAACAGGTTACTACGAGCAGTACTTC
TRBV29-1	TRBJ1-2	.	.	CSVERTGRKNLYGYTF	TGCAGCGTTGAACGTACCGGGAGGAAGAACCTCTATGGCTACACCTTC
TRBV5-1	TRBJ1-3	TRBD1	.	CASSLTRQGASGNTIYF	TGCGCCAGCAGCTTAACGCGACAGGGGGCGTCTGGAAACACCATATATTTT
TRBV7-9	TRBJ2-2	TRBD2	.	CASSPKRGITGELFF	TGTGCCAGCAGCCCAAAGCGGGGGATCACCGGGGAGCTGTTTTTT
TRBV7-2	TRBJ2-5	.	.	CASSLVQGLGETQYF	TGTGCCAGCAGCTTAGTGCAGGGGCTGGGAGAGACCCAGTACTTC
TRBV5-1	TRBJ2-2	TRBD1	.	CASSSGGHTGELFF	TGCGCCAGCAGCTCAGGGGGTCACACCGGGGAGCTGTTTTTT
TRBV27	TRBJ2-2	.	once	CASSFLHQNTGELFF	TGTGCCAGCAGTTTTTTACACCAGAACACCGGGGAGCTGTTTTTT
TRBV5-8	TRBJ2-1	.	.	CASSPGHPSSYNEQFF	TGTGCCAGCAGCCCAGGCCACCCGAGCTCCTACAATGAGCAGTTCTTC
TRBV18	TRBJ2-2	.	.	CASSPGTKNTGELFF	TGTGCCAGCTCACCCGGGACAAAGAACACCGGGGAGCTGTTTTTT
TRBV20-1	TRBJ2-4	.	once	CSARGPGQDFF	TGCAGTGCTAGGGGGCCGGGACAAGACTTCTTC
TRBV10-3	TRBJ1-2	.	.	CAITARGGDYGYTF	TGTGCCATCACTGCCAGAGGGGGAGACTATGGCTACACCTTC
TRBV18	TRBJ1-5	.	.	CASSPGEGNQPQHF	TGTGCCAGCTCACCAGGGGAGGGCAATCAGCCCCAGCATTTT
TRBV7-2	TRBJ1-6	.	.	CASSLSRRGSNSPLHF	TGTGCCAGCAGCTTATCGAGGAGGGGAAGTAATTCACCCCTCCACTTT
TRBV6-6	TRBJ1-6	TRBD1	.	CASTMGQGSTSPLHF	TGTGCCAGCACCATGGGACAGGGTAGTACTTCACCCCTCCACTTT
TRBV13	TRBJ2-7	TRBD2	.	CASSLMAGGSYEQYF	TGTGCCAGCAGCTTAATGGCGGGGGGATCCTACGAGCAGTACTTC
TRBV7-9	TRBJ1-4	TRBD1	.	CASSSGQGTTNEKLFF	TGTGCCAGCAGCTCCGGACAGGGAACAACTAATGAAAAACTGTTTTTT
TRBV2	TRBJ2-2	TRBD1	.	CASRLLTGDTGELFF	TGTGCCAGCAGACTCTTGACAGGGGACACCGGGGAGCTGTTTTTT
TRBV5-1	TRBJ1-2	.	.	CASSLEAGSGLRNYGYTF	TGCGCCAGCAGCTTGGAGGCGGGTTCGGGCCTCCGTAACTATGGCTACACCTTC
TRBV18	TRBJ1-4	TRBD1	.	CASSTTGLIEKLFF	TGTGCCAGCTCCACGACAGGGCTTATTGAAAAACTGTTTTTT
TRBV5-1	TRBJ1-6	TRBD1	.	CASSLDRDSENSPLHF	TGCGCCAGCAGCTTGGACCGGGACAGTGAAAATTCACCCCTCCACTTT
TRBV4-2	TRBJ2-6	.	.	CASSQAAYFVLTF	TGTGCCAGCAGCCAAGCCGCCTATTTCGTCCTGACTTTC
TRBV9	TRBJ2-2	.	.	CASSNGGAGELFF	TGTGCCAGCAGCAACGGTGGTGCCGGGGAGCTGTTTTTT
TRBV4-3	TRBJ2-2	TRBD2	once	CASSQEAGGSNTGELFF	TGCGCCAGCAGCCAAGAAGCGGGGGGCTCGAACACCGGGGAGCTGTTTTTT
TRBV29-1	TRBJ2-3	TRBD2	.	CSVDQGTSGQYF	TGCAGCGTTGACCAAGGGACTAGCGGACAGTATTTT
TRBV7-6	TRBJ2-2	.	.	CASSRITGSGELFF	TGTGCCAGCAGTCGGATCACAGGTTCCGGGGAGCTGTTTTTT
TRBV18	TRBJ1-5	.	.	CASSPTTGGQPQHF	TGTGCCAGCTCACCCACAACCGGCGGTCAGCCCCAGCATTTT
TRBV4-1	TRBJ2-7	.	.	CASSQSFRGWWEQYF	TGCGCCAGCAGCCAGAGTTTCAGGGGATGGTGGGAGCAGTACTTC
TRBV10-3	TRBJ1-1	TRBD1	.	CAIRPFPGQGAPEAFF	TGTGCCATCAGGCCATTTCCGGGACAGGGGGCCCCTGAAGCTTTCTTT
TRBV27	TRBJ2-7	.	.	CASSFLDKPYEQYF	TGTGCCAGCAGTTTCTTGGACAAACCCTACGAGCAGTACTTC
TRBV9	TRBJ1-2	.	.	CASSVLRKNFGRDRFYGYTF	TGTGCCAGCAGCGTACTCAGGAAAAATTTCGGGAGGGATAGGTTTTATGGCTACACCTTC
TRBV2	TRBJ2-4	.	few	CASSDSGTRAKNIQYF	TGTGCCAGCAGTGATTCGGGGACTCGGGCCAAAAACATTCAGTACTTC
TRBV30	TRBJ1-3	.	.	CAWSAGLRSGNTIYF	TGTGCCTGGAGTGCGGGGTTACGCTCTGGAAACACCATATATTTT
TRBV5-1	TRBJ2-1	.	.	CASSLGSSSYNEQFF	TGCGCCAGCAGCCTGGGCTCGAGTTCCTACAATGAGCAGTTCTTC
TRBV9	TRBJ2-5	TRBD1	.	CASSVETGVSETQYF	TGTGCCAGCAGCGTGGAAACAGGGGTGTCTGAGACCCAGTACTTC
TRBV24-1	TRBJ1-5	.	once	CATSEEDSNQPQHF	TGTGCCACCAGTGAAGAGGATAGCAATCAGCCCCAGCATTTT
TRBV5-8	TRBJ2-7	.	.	CASSPLGFRGARYEQYF	TGTGCCAGCAGCCCCCTTGGCTTCAGGGGGGCACGGTACGAGCAGTACTTC
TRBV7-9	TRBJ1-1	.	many	CASSTQGGMNTEAFF	TGTGCCAGCAGCACTCAGGGTGGGATGAACACTGAAGCTTTCTTT
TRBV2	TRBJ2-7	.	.	CASRQGGGVRTYEQYF	TGTGCCAGCAGACAGGGAGGGGGTGTAAGGACCTACGAGCAGTACTTC
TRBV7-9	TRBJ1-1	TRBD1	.	CASSSPGQGIRVPEAFF	TGTGCCAGCAGCTCCCCGGGACAGGGGATCCGTGTCCCTGAAGCTTTCTTT
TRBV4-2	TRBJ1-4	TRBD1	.	CASSLTTGEVEKLFF	TGTGCCAGCAGCCTCACGACAGGGGAGGTTGAAAAACTGTTTTTT